The 2 T cell receptor beta chains presented below share a single source sample, sequenced in a study of identical twins. TCRdb reanalysed the 5' RACE reads using MiXCR and keeps one entry per CDR3 protein. The table records 1.5 million to 2 million distinct CDR3 sequences, less than 40% of them present only once. Sequencing was carried out using cord blood. The receptors come from a newborn girl in good health.

Here the CDR3 DNA reads TGTGCCAGCAGCCAAGATGCCGGCTATACCTACGAGCAGTACTTC. This sequence encodes CASSQDAGYTYEQYF. The genes are TRBV4-2 and TRBJ2-7; D ambiguous. V gave up 0 bases and J gave up 2 bases, with 11 bases separating them. Germline V gene lookup returns CDR1 LGHNA and CDR2 YNFKEQ. This CDR3 is 15 amino acids long.

This clonotype was counted only a few times. The chain is built from TRBV4-2 and TRBJ2-1, with 16 bases fitting TRBD2. Trimming at V came to 1 base and at J to 0 bases, leaving 6 bases not matched to a gene. Germline V CDR1 and CDR2: LGHNA, YNFKEQ. The CDR3 loop spans 20 amino acids. CDR3 amino acids: CASSQATGTSGGVSYNEQFF. The DNA of the CDR3 is TGTGCCAGCAGCCAAGCGACCGGGACTAGCGGGGGGGTCTCCTACAATGAGCAGTTCTTC.